What follows are 23 T cell receptor beta chains derived from one specimen sequenced in a study of radiation and T cells in renal cell carcinoma. Time point denoted: baseline pretreatment blood. Treatment specified: 15 Gy SBRT to primary tumor, nephrectomy 4 weeks later. Here immunoSEQ multiplex PCR was the method, and the copy in TCRdb shows in-frame clones only, minus some. The sample carries about 140,000 clones, less than 90% recorded once. The specimen comprised blood, sampled from a patient whose treatment included radiotherapy and nephrectomy. The receptors stem from a woman in her forties or fifties with renal cell carcinoma.

The chain has TRBV6-4 and TRBJ1-6; D is possibly TRBD1 (6 bases). CDR1 and CDR2 (germline): MRHNA, SNTAGT. Deletions cut 4 bases from V and 9 bases from J, with 13 bases between. The CDR3 runs to 14 residues. The CDR3 coding sequence is TGTGCCAGCAGTGGTTCAGGGGTTAGTTCACCCCTCCACTTT. Its translation is CASSGSGVSSPLHF.

The CDR3 DNA is TGCGCCAGCAGCCAAGATAGAGGCAGGGGGACGAGCTCTGGAAACACCATATATTTT. It encodes CASSQDRGRGTSSGNTIYF. This sequence joins TRBV4-3 and TRBJ1-3, with 7 bases identical to TRBD1. There are 19 residues in the CDR3. J gave up 0 bases and V 0 bases, and 11 bases lay outside the gene matches. Germline loops: CDR1 LGHNA, CDR2 YSLEER.

The J gene is TRBJ1-1, the V gene TRBV5-4, with D unresolved. The CDR3 extends over 13 amino acids. V was pared by 0 bases and J by 9 bases, with 12 bases between. Looked up from germline, CDR1 is SGHNT and CDR2 is YYREEE (reference sequence). The CDR3 nucleotides are TGTGCCAGCAGCTTGGTAGGGCAGGAGCAAGCTTTCTTT. This encodes CASSLVGQEQAFF.

This chain uses TRBV5-1 with TRBJ1-1; possible D gene TRBD1, 5 bases. CDR1 is SGHRS, CDR2 YFSETQ, per germline. CDR3 length equals 14 residues. Deletions cut 1 base from V and 0 bases from J, with 7 bases between. Here the CDR3 DNA reads TGCGCCAGCAGCTTGCAGGACATGAACACTGAAGCTTTCTTT. It is translated as CASSLQDMNTEAFF.

Here the CDR3 reads CASSQAPGQGARNEQFF. For the CDR3, the DNA is TGCGCCAGCAGCCAGGCTCCGGGACAGGGGGCTAGAAATGAGCAGTTCTTC. The chain carries TRBV4-3 and TRBJ2-1; 12 nucleotides line up with TRBD1. The CDR3 extends over 17 amino acids. From germline, CDR1 is LGHNA and CDR2 YSLEER. The V and J ends lost 3 bases and 7 bases, in that order; junction bases with no gene match: 10.

V usage is TRBV19 and J usage is TRBJ1-1; no clear D. This CDR3 is built from 14 residues. The V and J ends lost 10 bases and 0 bases respectively, with 15 bases between them. Germline CDR1 and CDR2: LNHDA and SQIVND (reference sequence). This chain's CDR3 is CATLAAAMNTEAFF. The CDR3 nucleotides read TGTGCCACCCTTGCGGCAGCGATGAACACTGAAGCTTTCTTT.

V gene TRBV5-1 combines with J gene TRBJ1-4; no definite D call. The CDR3 has 14 residues. Trimming removed 2 bases from V and 3 bases from J, with 8 bases in between. The germline gives CDR1 SGHRS, CDR2 YFSETQ. CDR3 in DNA: TGCGCCAGCAGCTTCGGAAGCTCTAATGAAAAACTGTTTTTT. Translating gives CASSFGSSNEKLFF.

CDR3 nucleotide sequence: TGTGCCAGCAGTGTCCGGGGGCAATCCTACGAGCAGTACTTC. Protein sequence: CASSVRGQSYEQYF. V and J are TRBV2 and TRBJ2-7, with D perhaps matching TRBD1 or TRBD2 (6 bases each). The V and J ends lost 4 bases and 1 base respectively, with 11 bases between them. This CDR3 has 14 residues. Germline V gene lookup returns CDR1 SNHLY and CDR2 FYNNEI.

V gene TRBV18 combines with J gene TRBJ1-2, with D unclear. V was pared by 1 base and J by 6 bases, with 9 bases between. Germline CDR1 KGHSH, CDR2 LQKENI. The CDR3 is 13 residues long. CDR3 protein: CASSPQSKDGYTF. The CDR3, as DNA: TGTGCCAGCTCACCACAGTCCAAAGATGGCTACACCTTC.

The V call is TRBV6-5, the J call TRBJ1-2; TRBD1 might be the D (5 bases). V was pared by 5 bases and J by 0 bases, with 13 bases between. The CDR3 consists of 15 residues. Germline lookup yields CDR1 MNHEY and CDR2 SVGAGI. CDR3 sequence (DNA): TGTGCCAGCAGTGTCCGGACACCTCCTAACTATGGCTACACCTTC. This sequence encodes CASSVRTPPNYGYTF.

This chain links TRBV6-5 with TRBJ1-1; 8 bases fit TRBD1. The CDR3 is 15 residues long. Trimming cost V 3 bases and J 1 base; bases outside gene matches: 4. The germline V gene encodes CDR1 MNHEY and CDR2 SVGAGI. CDR3 coding DNA: TGTGCCAGCAGTTATAGAGGACAGGGGAACACTGAAGCTTTCTTT. Protein sequence: CASSYRGQGNTEAFF.

This chain uses TRBV4-3 with TRBJ2-1; D possibly corresponds to TRBD1 (5 bases). Per the germline V gene, CDR1 is LGHNA and CDR2 is YSLEER. This CDR3 region has 16 residues. Deletions cut 0 bases from V and 2 bases from J, with 11 bases between. CDR3 sequence (DNA): TGCGCCAGCAGCCAAGATTCAGGGTACGCCTACAATGAGCAGTTCTTC. This translates into CASSQDSGYAYNEQFF.

The CDR3 reads CASSQSSDRGLSYEQYF. The CDR3 DNA is TGTGCCAGCAGCCAAAGCTCCGACAGGGGCCTTTCCTACGAGCAGTACTTC. The rearrangement joins TRBV7-8 to TRBJ2-7; 8 nucleotides agree with TRBD1. V lost 5 bases to trimming and J lost 1 base; unmatched junction nucleotides: 13. CDR1 is SGHVS and CDR2 is FQNEAQ in the germline V gene. The CDR3 is 17 residues long.

This chain joins TRBV5-8 and TRBJ2-5; D perhaps matches TRBD1 (6 bases). CDR1 and CDR2 from the germline V gene are SGHTS and YDEGEE. CDR3 length: 15 residues. Trimming pared 5 bases from V and 4 bases from J, leaving 18 bases between. The CDR3 bases are TGTGCCAGCAGTCGGAACAGGGTATTTGGAGAGACCCAGTACTTC. This sequence encodes CASSRNRVFGETQYF.

This chain links TRBV5-1 with TRBJ1-5; 7 nucleotides agree with TRBD1. Unmatched junction bases numbered 4, after V lost 4 bases and J lost 3 bases. Germline CDR1 is SGHRS and CDR2 is YFSETQ. CDR3 length: 14 residues. Written as DNA, the CDR3 is TGCGCCAGCAGCCTGACAGGGAACAATCAGCCCCAGCATTTT. It specifies CASSLTGNNQPQHF. The full variable domain, its missing parts supplied by reference TRBV5-1 and TRBJ1-5, is KAGVTQTPRYLIKTRGQQVTLSCSPISGHRSVSWYQQTPGQGLQFLFEYFSETQRNKGNFPGRFSGRQFSNSRSEMNVSTLELGDSALYLCASSLTGNNQPQHFGDGTRLSIL.

This clone was picked up one time. The chain links TRBV27 to TRBJ1-5; possibly TRBD1 for D (6 bases). The ends were cut back, 5 bases at V and 9 bases at J, with 17 bases in the middle. The CDR3 runs to 14 residues. Germline loops: CDR1 MNHEY, CDR2 SMNVEV (reference sequence). CDR3 DNA sequence: TGTGCCAGCAGTCAACAGGGCACAGGTGGGCCCCAGCATTTT. Amino acids: CASSQQGTGGPQHF.

The V call is TRBV25-1, the J call TRBJ1-4, with D maybe TRBD1 (5 bases). This CDR3 is 14 amino acids long. In germline, CDR1 is MGHDK, CDR2 SYGVNS. Trimming removed 6 bases at V and 4 bases at J, with 12 bases between. The CDR3 sequence: CASRETGINEKLFF. CDR3 nucleotide sequence: TGTGCCAGCAGGGAAACAGGAATTAATGAAAAACTGTTTTTT. The full variable domain, in which reference TRBV25-1 and TRBJ1-4 provide the parts outside the CDR3, is EADIYQTPRYLVIGTGKKITLECSQTMGHDKMYWYQQDPGMELHLIHYSYGVNSTEKGDLSSESTVSRIRTEHFPLTLESARPSHTSQYLCASRETGINEKLFFGSGTQLSVL.

The genes are TRBV25-1 and TRBJ1-2, with TRBD1 identical over 10 bases. The V and J ends lost 7 bases and 5 bases, in that order; junction bases with no gene match: 16. CDR1 is MGHDK, CDR2 SYGVNS, per germline. This CDR3 is 17 amino acids long. DNA for the CDR3: TGTGCCAGCAACCCGCTTCGGGTTCGGGACAGGGGATATGGCTACACCTTC. This gives the protein CASNPLRVRDRGYGYTF.

The chain has TRBV9 and TRBJ1-1; D is uncertain. The CDR3 has 14 residues. Looked up from germline, CDR1 is SGDLS and CDR2 is YYNGEE. The germline V and J ends were trimmed by 0 bases and 3 bases, with 9 bases remaining between them. The CDR3 loop reads CASSVGADDTEAFF. CDR3 in DNA: TGTGCCAGCAGCGTAGGGGCGGATGACACTGAAGCTTTCTTT.

The chain has TRBV9 and TRBJ2-2; D uncertain. V was shortened by 0 bases and J by 8 bases, with 8 bases between the two germline ends. Germline V CDR1 and CDR2: SGDLS, YYNGEE. There are 13 residues in the CDR3. The CDR3 DNA reads as TGTGCCAGCAGCGTAGGGCTATCGGGGGAGCTGTTTTTT. It specifies CASSVGLSGELFF.

The table lists this clone with a few counts. This chain connects TRBV6-5 to TRBJ1-1; TRBD1 aligns across 7 bases. CDR3 length: 14 residues. CDR1 and CDR2 (germline): MNHEY, SVGAGI. V was pared by 7 bases and J by 6 bases, with 11 bases of the junction left unmatched. The CDR3 region has the DNA TGTGCCAGCACCCCACAGGGGCTAGGGGCTGAAGCTTTCTTT. Amino acid sequence: CASTPQGLGAEAFF.

J is TRBJ1-6 and V is TRBV5-4; D is possibly TRBD1 (6 bases). CDR1 and CDR2 (germline): SGHNT, YYREEE (reference sequence). V lost 3 bases, J lost 10 bases, and 14 bases lay in between. The CDR3 is made up of 14 amino acids. CDR3 sequence (DNA): TGTGCCAGCAGCTCGGCGAAGGGGGACTCACCCCTCCACTTT. This codes for CASSSAKGDSPLHF.

The chain links TRBV9 to TRBJ2-1; D is perhaps TRBD1 (6 bases). Germline CDR1 SGDLS, CDR2 YYNGEE. Trimming took off 6 bases at V and 6 bases at J, with 13 bases between the two ends. This CDR3 region has 13 residues. The CDR3 nucleotides read TGTGCCAGCACCACTGGGGGCGGCAATGAGCAGTTCTTC. Translated: CASTTGGGNEQFF.